Following are 21 T cell receptor beta chains from one sample sequenced in a study of blood T cell repertoires in COVID-19. Generated by immunoSEQ multiplex PCR, the TCRdb table keeps only in-frame clones and is missing some. The sample yields 29,000 or so clones, around 67% seen once. Source material: peripheral blood. These receptor sequences come from a human donor in a cohort sampled during active COVID-19.

V gene TRBV23-1 combines with J gene TRBJ2-7; D ambiguous. TRBV23-1 is sorted into the ORF group, with uncertain function. The CDR3 is made up of 15 amino acids. The germline V and J ends were trimmed by 1 base and 0 bases, with 10 bases remaining between them. CDR3 residues: CASSQCTRISYEQYF. Written as DNA, the CDR3 is TGCGCCAGCAGTCAATGCACCAGGATCTCCTACGAGCAGTACTTC.

The genes are TRBV3-1 (or the pseudogene TRBV3-2) and TRBJ1-3; TRBD1 might be the D (5 bases). The germline CDR1 and CDR2 sequences are LGHDT and YNNKEL (reference sequence). V was shortened by 9 bases and J by 2 bases, with 11 bases between the two germline ends. CDR3 length: 13 residues. The CDR3 is CASAGLTGNTIYF. The DNA of the CDR3 is TGTGCCAGTGCAGGGCTGACTGGAAACACCATATATTTT.

This clone was counted only a few times. This sequence joins TRBV14 and TRBJ2-1; 8 bases are shared with TRBD2. CDR3 size: 15 residues. Germline V CDR1 and CDR2: SGHDN, FVKESK. With 4 bases clipped from V and 9 bases from J, the junction kept 11 bases outside the gene matches. CDR3 sequence reads: CASSPLESGSGEQFF. CDR3 sequence (DNA): TGTGCCAGCAGCCCCCTAGAAAGCGGGAGTGGTGAGCAGTTCTTC.

This chain links TRBV27 with TRBJ2-3, with a weak D call TRBD1 (5 bases). Germline-derived CDR1 and CDR2 are MNHEY and SMNVEV (reference sequence). With 4 bases removed from V and 4 bases from J, the gap between germline ends came to 9 bases. There are 13 residues in the CDR3. The DNA for the CDR3 is TGTGCCAGCAGTTCCCAGGGTCCAGATACGCAGTATTTT. This codes for CASSSQGPDTQYF.

The chain combines TRBV5-1 with TRBJ2-5; 12 positions match TRBD2. The germline V gene encodes CDR1 SGHRS and CDR2 YFSETQ. This CDR3 region has 17 residues. The V gene end was trimmed by 1 base and the J gene end by 2 bases; junction bases not matched to a gene: 6. The DNA of the CDR3 is TGCGCCAGCAGCTTGTCCCCTAGCGGGGGGGGGCAAGAGACCCAGTACTTC. Translated: CASSLSPSGGGQETQYF.

This sequence joins TRBV10-3 and TRBJ2-5; TRBD1 agrees at 9 bases. Germline CDR1 and CDR2: ENHRY and SYGVKD. Unmatched junction bases numbered 9, after V lost 2 bases and J lost 5 bases. The length of the CDR3 is 16 residues. The CDR3 sequence: CAISERGQGLGETQYF. In DNA form, the CDR3 reads TGTGCCATCAGTGAGAGGGGACAGGGCCTCGGGGAGACCCAGTACTTC.

The rearrangement uses TRBV7-9 and TRBJ2-2; the match to TRBD2 covers 8 bases. This CDR3 comprises 19 residues. Germline V lookup: CDR1 SEHNR, CDR2 FQNEAQ (reference sequence). Trimming removed 5 bases from V and 1 base from J; junction bases left unmatched: 15. CDR3 protein: CASSPSGGTRRGNTGELFF. The DNA for the CDR3 is TGTGCCAGCAGCCCTTCCGGCGGGACTAGGAGGGGGAACACCGGGGAGCTGTTTTTT.

The chain recombines TRBV5-1 with TRBJ2-2; 9 bases are shared with TRBD2. This CDR3 comprises 14 residues. Germline-derived CDR1 and CDR2 are SGHRS and YFSETQ. Losses at the gene ends were 2 bases for V and 6 bases for J; bases not matched to a gene: 2. The CDR3 is CASSFSGSAGELFF. The CDR3 DNA sequence: TGCGCCAGCAGCTTTAGCGGGAGCGCCGGGGAGCTGTTTTTT. The full variable domain, its missing parts supplied by reference TRBV5-1 and TRBJ2-2, is KAGVTQTPRYLIKTRGQQVTLSCSPISGHRSVSWYQQTPGQGLQFLFEYFSETQRNKGNFPGRFSGRQFSNSRSEMNVSTLELGDSALYLCASSFSGSAGELFFGEGSRLTVL.

The chain combines TRBV27 with TRBJ2-7; 7 nucleotides match TRBD1. The V gene's germline CDR1 is MNHEY and CDR2 SMNVEV (reference sequence). The CDR3 sequence is 16 residues long. J gave up 3 bases and V 2 bases, and 10 bases lay outside the gene matches. The CDR3: CASSLNRDSSLYEQYF. CDR3 in DNA: TGTGCCAGCAGTTTAAACCGGGACAGTTCCCTCTACGAGCAGTACTTC.

The chain links TRBV10-3 to TRBJ2-7; 8 bases align to TRBD1. The germline V gene encodes CDR1 ENHRY and CDR2 SYGVKD. J lost 5 bases, V lost 4 bases, and 13 bases had no gene match. This CDR3 comprises 16 residues. The CDR3 bases are TGTGCCATCAGTGCGCCCGGGGCAGGGGGCTCGAACGAGCAGTACTTC. This encodes CAISAPGAGGSNEQYF.

V gene TRBV4-3 combines with J gene TRBJ1-4, with TRBD1 identical over 8 bases. CDR1 LGHNA and CDR2 YSLEER come from the germline V gene. V lost 4 bases to trimming and J lost 7 bases; unmatched junction nucleotides: 11. The CDR3 covers 16 residues. The CDR3 DNA follows: TGCGCCAGCAGCCCTGATGGAACAGGGGGTAGTGAAAAACTGTTTTTT. Protein sequence: CASSPDGTGGSEKLFF.

This clone occurred once. V usage is TRBV21-1 and J usage is TRBJ2-5; the D call of TRBD1 is as the table states it, not checked on the DNA. TRBV21-1 is reported as a pseudogene. The CDR3 extends over 13 amino acids. The CDR3 bases are TGTGCCAACCCCTGGGACATCAGAGAGACCCAGTACTTC. Translated: CANPWDIRETQYF.

The V call is TRBV9, the J call TRBJ1-4, with 7 bases matching TRBD1. The CDR3 totals 14 residues. Germline V gives CDR1 SGDLS, CDR2 YYNGEE. Losses at the gene ends were 0 bases for V and 8 bases for J; bases not matched to a gene: 4. CDR3 nucleotide sequence: TGTGCCAGCAGCGTAGGACAGGGTATAGAAAAACTGTTTTTT. The encoded protein is CASSVGQGIEKLFF.

The rearrangement joins TRBV5-1 to TRBJ2-7; D unresolved. V lost 5 bases and J lost 0, with 21 bases in between. Germline CDR1 is SGHRS and CDR2 is YFSETQ. This CDR3 is built from 17 residues. Here the CDR3 DNA reads TGCGCCAGCAGAGGCCTAAGTAACGGCAGGCACTCCTACGAGCAGTACTTC. It is translated as CASRGLSNGRHSYEQYF. The whole variable domain, filled in from reference TRBV5-1 and TRBJ2-7, reads KAGVTQTPRYLIKTRGQQVTLSCSPISGHRSVSWYQQTPGQGLQFLFEYFSETQRNKGNFPGRFSGRQFSNSRSEMNVSTLELGDSALYLCASRGLSNGRHSYEQYFGPGTRLTVT.

The J gene is TRBJ2-1, the V gene TRBV6-6; weak D call: TRBD1 (5 bases). Trimming removed 6 bases at V and 4 bases at J, with 13 bases between. The CDR3 extends over 14 amino acids. In germline, CDR1 is MNHNY, CDR2 SVGAGI (reference sequence). The CDR3 region is CASRLDTVYNEQFF. Here the CDR3 DNA reads TGTGCCAGCAGGTTGGACACGGTTTACAATGAGCAGTTCTTC.

This clone is a singleton in its sample. The CDR3 DNA sequence: TGTGCCAGCAGTTACTCTCCTAGCGGGGTCCAAGAGACCCAGTACTTC. This translates into CASSYSPSGVQETQYF. This chain uses TRBV6-5 with TRBJ2-5, with 9 positions matching TRBD2. From germline, CDR1 is MNHEY and CDR2 SVGAGI. The CDR3 sequence is 16 residues long. V lost 0 bases to trimming and J lost 1 base; unmatched junction nucleotides: 3.

V is TRBV19 and J is TRBJ2-2, with D perhaps TRBD1 (6 bases). Germline loops: CDR1 LNHDA, CDR2 SQIVND (reference sequence). This CDR3 has 16 amino acids. The V end was cut by 6 bases, the J end by 8 bases, with 22 bases between. CDR3 amino acids: CASRAPGGRGEGELFF. CDR3 sequence (DNA): TGTGCCAGTAGAGCCCCTGGCGGCAGGGGAGAAGGGGAGCTGTTTTTT.

V and J are TRBV5-5 and TRBJ2-5; 12 bases line up with TRBD2. This CDR3 comprises 17 residues. Germline values: CDR1 SGHKS, CDR2 YYEKEE (reference sequence). With 4 bases clipped from V and 0 bases from J, the junction kept 7 bases outside the gene matches. CDR3 loop: CASSLGRTSGNQETQYF. The CDR3 nucleotides are TGTGCCAGCAGCCTTGGACGGACTAGCGGGAACCAAGAGACCCAGTACTTC.

This clone was recorded a few times. The J gene is TRBJ2-7, the V gene TRBV7-2; 7 positions match TRBD1. There are 14 residues in the CDR3. Trimming cost V 1 base and J 6 bases; bases outside gene matches: 6. The V gene's germline CDR1 is SGHTA and CDR2 FQGNSA. CDR3 DNA sequence: TGTGCCAGCAGCTTAGAAGGGACAGTCGCCGAGCAGTACTTC. It translates to CASSLEGTVAEQYF. The variable domain in full, with the rest retrieved from reference TRBV7-2 and TRBJ2-7, is GAGVSQSPSNKVTEKGKDVELRCDPISGHTALYWYRQSLGQGLEFLIYFQGNSAPDKSGLPSDRFSAERTGGSVSTLTIQRTQQEDSAVYLCASSLEGTVAEQYFGPGTRLTVT.

This clone qualifies as medium-sized. The V call is TRBV24-1, the J call TRBJ2-1; D may be TRBD2 (5 bases). The germline V gene has CDR1 KGHDR and CDR2 SFDVKD. The CDR3 spans 16 residues. With 3 bases removed from V and 0 bases from J, the gap between germline ends came to 11 bases. CDR3 protein: CATSDPSTSSYNEQFF. The CDR3, as DNA: TGTGCCACCAGTGATCCTAGCACGAGCTCCTACAATGAGCAGTTCTTC.

The sample holds many counts of this clone. The V gene is TRBV7-8, the J gene TRBJ2-3, with 10 bases lining up with TRBD2. V was pared by 1 base and J by 3 bases, with 7 bases of the junction left unmatched. The germline CDR1 and CDR2 sequences are SGHVS and FQNEAQ. The CDR3 is 17 residues long. Here the CDR3 DNA reads TGTGCCAGCAGCTTAGGGTCCAGCGGGAGGGCGACAGATACGCAGTATTTT. Protein sequence: CASSLGSSGRATDTQYF.